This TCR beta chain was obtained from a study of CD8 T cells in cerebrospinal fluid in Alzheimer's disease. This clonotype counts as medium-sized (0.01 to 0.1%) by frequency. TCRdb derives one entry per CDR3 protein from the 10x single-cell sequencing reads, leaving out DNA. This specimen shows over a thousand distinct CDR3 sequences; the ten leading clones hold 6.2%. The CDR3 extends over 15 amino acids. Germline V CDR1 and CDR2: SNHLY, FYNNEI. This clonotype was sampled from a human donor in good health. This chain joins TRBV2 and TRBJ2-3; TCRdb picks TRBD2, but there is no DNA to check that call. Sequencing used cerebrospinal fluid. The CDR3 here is CASNLLAGGSDTQYF.